The source of this T cell receptor (beta chain) is a study of cytomegalovirus exposure and HLA in healthy donors. Study background: In a later analysis, it was reported that the approximately 120 validation repertoires had been produced on the same platform as the 700 or so repertoires belonging to the first cohort. Study conclusions and caveats: High specificity and sensitivity for cytomegalovirus status were reported for the classifier. Investigators reported 150 to 200 TCR beta chains as tied to cytomegalovirus.

TCRdb keeps only in-frame clones here, not all; method: immunoSEQ multiplex PCR. This table holds roughly 120,000 clones, approximately 88% found once. V was shortened by 4 bases and J by 3 bases, with 7 bases between the two germline ends. The CDR3 is made up of 12 amino acids. Per the germline V gene, CDR1 is MNHEY and CDR2 is SMNVEV (reference sequence). As to this clone: Antigen: not known.

This TCR was sampled from a man younger than 30 in good health and CMV-seronegative. This sequence joins TRBV27 and TRBJ2-7; no reliable D call. The sequencing input was PBMCs. CDR3 nucleotides: TGTGCCAGCAGTTCCCAATTCTACGAGCAGTACTTC. Encoded protein: CASSSQFYEQYF.